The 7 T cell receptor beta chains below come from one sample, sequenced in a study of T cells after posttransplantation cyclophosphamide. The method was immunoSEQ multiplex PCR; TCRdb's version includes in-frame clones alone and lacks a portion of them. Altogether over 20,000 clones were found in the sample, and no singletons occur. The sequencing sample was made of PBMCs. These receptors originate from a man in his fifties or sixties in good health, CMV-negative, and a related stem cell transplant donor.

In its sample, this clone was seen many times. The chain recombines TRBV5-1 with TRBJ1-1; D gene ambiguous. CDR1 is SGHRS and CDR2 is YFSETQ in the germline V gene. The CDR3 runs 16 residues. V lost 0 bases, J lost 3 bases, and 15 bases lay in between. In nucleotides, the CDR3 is TGCGCCAGCAGCTTGGGAAGCAGGATTACTTACACTGAAGCTTTCTTT. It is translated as CASSLGSRITYTEAFF.

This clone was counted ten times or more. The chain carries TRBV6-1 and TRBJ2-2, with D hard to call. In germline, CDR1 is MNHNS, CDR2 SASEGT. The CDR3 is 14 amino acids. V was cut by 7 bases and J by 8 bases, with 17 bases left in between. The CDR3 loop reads CASTATEAPGELFF. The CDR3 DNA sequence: TGTGCCAGCACGGCTACTGAGGCCCCGGGGGAGCTGTTTTTT.

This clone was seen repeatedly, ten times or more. This CDR3 is CASSPGQSLYNEQFF. The CDR3, as DNA: TGTGCCAGCAGCCCGGGACAGAGCCTTTACAATGAGCAGTTCTTC. The rearrangement links TRBV11-2 to TRBJ2-1, with 7 bases matching TRBD1. With V trimmed by 5 bases and J by 4 bases, 8 bases remained unmatched. CDR1 and CDR2 from the germline V gene are SGHAT and FQNNGV. The CDR3 spans 15 residues.

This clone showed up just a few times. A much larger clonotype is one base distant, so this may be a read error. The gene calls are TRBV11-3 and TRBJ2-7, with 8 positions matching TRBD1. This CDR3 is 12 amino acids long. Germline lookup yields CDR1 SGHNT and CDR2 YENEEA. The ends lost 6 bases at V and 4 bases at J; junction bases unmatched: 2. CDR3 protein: CASSRQGYEQYF. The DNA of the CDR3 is TGTGCCAGCAGTCGACAGGGGTACGAGCAGTACTTC.

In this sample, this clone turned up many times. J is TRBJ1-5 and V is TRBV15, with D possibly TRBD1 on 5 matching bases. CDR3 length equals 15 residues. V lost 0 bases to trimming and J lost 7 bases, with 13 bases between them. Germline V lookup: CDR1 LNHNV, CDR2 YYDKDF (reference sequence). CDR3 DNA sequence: TGTGCCACCAGCAGAGATCAGGGTTTGTGGCAGCCCCAGCATTTT. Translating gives CATSRDQGLWQPQHF.

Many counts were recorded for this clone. This chain's CDR3 is CASSRLAGGNYEQYF. Here the CDR3 DNA reads TGTGCCAGTAGCAGACTAGCGGGGGGTAACTACGAGCAGTACTTC. This chain links TRBV19 with TRBJ2-7; TRBD2 aligns across 13 bases. Germline trimming cut 6 bases from V and 3 bases from J; bases unmatched to any gene: 5. Germline V gene data show CDR1 as LNHDA and CDR2 as SQIVND (reference sequence). The CDR3 consists of 15 residues.

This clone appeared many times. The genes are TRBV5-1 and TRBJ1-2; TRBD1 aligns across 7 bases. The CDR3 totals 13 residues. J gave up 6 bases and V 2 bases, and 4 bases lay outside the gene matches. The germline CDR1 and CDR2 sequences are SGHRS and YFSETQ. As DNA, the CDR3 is TGCGCCAGCAGCTTACAGGGGACAGATGGCTACACCTTC. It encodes CASSLQGTDGYTF.